This TCR beta chain was captured in a study of blood T cell repertoires in COVID-19. For the study at large: There were acute and convalescent COVID-19 samples, and they came from the United States, Italy and Spain.

This study enrolled people aged 18 to 89 from about two dozen US geographic areas. Repertoires were generated with immunoSEQ multiplex PCR, while TCRdb's copy carries only in-frame clones and drops some. The sample lists 210,000 or so clones, more than 70% occurring once. The CDR3 has 15 amino acids. V lost 5 bases, J lost 6 bases, and 5 bases stayed unmatched. In germline, CDR1 is MNHEY, CDR2 SMNVEV (reference sequence). The receptor was isolated from a man aged 25-45 years with acute COVID-19. Sequenced material: PBMCs or T cells enriched from blood (not recorded which). V gene TRBV27 combines with J gene TRBJ2-2; 11 bases align to TRBD1. CDR3 coding DNA: TGTGCCAGCAGTCTAGAGGACAGGGGGCCCGGGGAGCTGTTTTTT. It is translated as CASSLEDRGPGELFF.